Only a few counts were recorded for the clone carrying this TCR beta chain. Its antigen is not identified. The CDR3 is 13 amino acids. CDR1 is MGHRA, CDR2 YSYEKL, per germline. Trimming cost V 0 bases and J 5 bases, with 7 bases left between them. TCRdb analysed the 5' RACE reads with MiXCR anew, one entry per CDR3 protein. The sample lists 280,000 or so distinct CDR3 sequences; more than 6.5% were seen once. Healthy Caucasians supplied all donations. The data are from a study of identical twins. Study-wide results and caveats: Conclusions came from cross-sectional statistical analysis, not from following the same donors. High-abundance cord blood beta clonotypes had fewer insertions; memory repertoires showed none.

This sample also appeared in a second study, on yellow fever vaccine responses in identical twins.

The chain recombines TRBV4-1 with TRBJ2-5; no firm D call. The sequencing sample was made of memory (CD45RO+) T cells sorted from blood. The sequence derives from a woman aged 18-29 years in good health. The CDR3 sequence is CASSQDRSETQYF. The CDR3 bases are TGCGCCAGCAGCCAAGATAGGTCGGAGACCCAGTACTTC.